The text below deals with one T cell receptor beta chain. In germline, CDR1 is SGHTA, CDR2 FQGNSA. This CDR3 is 15 amino acids long. The V and J ends lost 5 bases and 1 base respectively, with 14 bases between them. The sample belongs to a study of beta chain features in type 1 diabetes. Expressed TCRB transcripts got sequenced, as all isolated RNA was reverse transcribed. Profiling relied on immunoSEQ multiplex PCR, and the TCRdb table lists in-frame clones only, not all of them. The top ten hold around 0.44% of the sample, which has around 340,000 clones, around 8% seen once. Sequences were obtained from central memory CD4+ T cells from blood. The sequence was collected from a young woman in good health. This sequence joins TRBV7-2 and TRBJ2-5; D is perhaps TRBD1 or TRBD2 (5 bases each). The CDR3 sequence is CASSLSGPTQETQYF. Written as DNA, the CDR3 is TGTGCCAGCAGCCTATCGGGGCCCACCCAAGAGACCCAGTACTTC.